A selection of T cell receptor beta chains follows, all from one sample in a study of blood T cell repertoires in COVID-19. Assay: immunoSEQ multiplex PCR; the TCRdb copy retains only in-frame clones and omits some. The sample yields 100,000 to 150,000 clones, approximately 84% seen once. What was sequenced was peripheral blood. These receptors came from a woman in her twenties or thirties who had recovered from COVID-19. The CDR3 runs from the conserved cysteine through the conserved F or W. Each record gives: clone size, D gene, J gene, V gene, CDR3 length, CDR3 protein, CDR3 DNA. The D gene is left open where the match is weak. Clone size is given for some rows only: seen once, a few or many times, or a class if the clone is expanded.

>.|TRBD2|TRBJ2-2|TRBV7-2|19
CASRQTSGDRLSNTGELFF
TGTGCCAGCAGACAGACTAGCGGGGACCGGCTCTCGAACACCGGGGAGCTGTTTTTT
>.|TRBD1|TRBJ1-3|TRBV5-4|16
CASSLAGTGTGNTIYF
TGTGCCAGCAGCTTGGCCGGGACAGGGACTGGAAACACCATATATTTT
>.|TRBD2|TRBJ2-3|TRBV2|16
CASSENRLAGADTQYF
TGTGCCAGCAGTGAAAATAGACTAGCGGGAGCAGATACGCAGTATTTT
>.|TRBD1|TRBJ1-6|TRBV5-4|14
CASSLGQGDPPLHF
TGTGCCAGCAGCTTGGGACAGGGGGATCCACCCCTCCACTTT
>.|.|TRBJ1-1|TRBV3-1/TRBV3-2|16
CASSQVSQGISSEAFF
TGTGCCAGCAGCCAAGTGTCGCAGGGGATATCTTCTGAAGCTTTCTTT
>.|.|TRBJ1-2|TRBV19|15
CASSRPGAANYGYTF
TGTGCCAGTAGTAGACCAGGGGCAGCTAACTATGGCTACACCTTC
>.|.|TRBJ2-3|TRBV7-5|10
CARKGDTQYF
TGTGCCAGAAAGGGGGATACGCAGTATTTT
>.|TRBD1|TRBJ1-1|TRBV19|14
CASATRDRGGSAFF
TGTGCCAGTGCCACTCGGGACAGGGGAGGTAGTGCTTTCTTT
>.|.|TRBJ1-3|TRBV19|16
CASTFLGYSSGNTIYF
TGTGCCAGTACCTTCCTTGGGTACAGCTCTGGAAACACCATATATTTT
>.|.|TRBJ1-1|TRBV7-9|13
CASSLGKGTEAFF
TGTGCCAGCAGCTTGGGAAAGGGGACTGAAGCTTTCTTT
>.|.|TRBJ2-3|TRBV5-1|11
CASSFQDTQYF
TGCGCCAGCAGCTTTCAAGATACGCAGTATTTT
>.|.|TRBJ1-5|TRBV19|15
CASSIQQGSNQPQHF
TGTGCCAGTAGTATTCAACAGGGTAGCAATCAGCCCCAGCATTTT
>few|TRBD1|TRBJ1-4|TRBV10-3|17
CAISEGQGAPTNEKLFF
TGTGCCATCAGCGAAGGACAGGGGGCGCCGACTAATGAAAAACTGTTTTTT
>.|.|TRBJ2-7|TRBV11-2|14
CASRDGGLSYEQYF
TGTGCCAGCAGAGATGGAGGTCTATCCTACGAGCAGTACTTC
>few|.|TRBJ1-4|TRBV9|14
CASSVSGGGEKLFF
TGTGCCAGCAGCGTAAGTGGTGGAGGTGAAAAACTGTTTTTT
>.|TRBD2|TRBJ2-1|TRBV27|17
CASSTKTSGRDINEQFF
TGTGCCAGCAGTACCAAAACTAGCGGGAGGGATATCAATGAGCAGTTCTTC
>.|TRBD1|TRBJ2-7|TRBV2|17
CASSEEGQGAYSYEQYF
TGTGCCAGCAGTGAGGAGGGACAGGGAGCGTACTCCTACGAGCAGTACTTC
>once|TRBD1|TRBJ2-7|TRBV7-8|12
CASSPTGGAWYF
TGTGCCAGCAGCCCGACAGGGGGGGCGTGGTACTTC
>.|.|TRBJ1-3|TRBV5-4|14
CASSLDFLGNTIYF
TGTGCCAGCAGCTTGGACTTTCTTGGAAACACCATATATTTT
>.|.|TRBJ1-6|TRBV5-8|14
CASSLNSNGSPLHF
TGTGCCAGCAGCTTGAATTCGAACGGGTCACCCCTCCACTTT
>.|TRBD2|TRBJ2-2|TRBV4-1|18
CASSQVTSAGGSTGELFF
TGCGCCAGCAGCCAAGTAACGTCGGCGGGAGGGTCCACCGGGGAGCTGTTTTTT
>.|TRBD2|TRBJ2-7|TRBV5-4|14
CASSFGLASYEQYF
TGTGCCAGCAGCTTTGGACTAGCGTCCTACGAGCAGTACTTC
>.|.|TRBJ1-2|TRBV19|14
CASSYWTDNYGYTF
TGTGCCAGTAGTTATTGGACAGATAACTATGGCTACACCTTC
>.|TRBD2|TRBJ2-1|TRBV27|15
CASSLKAGAYNEQFF
TGTGCCAGCAGTTTAAAGGCGGGGGCCTACAATGAGCAGTTCTTC
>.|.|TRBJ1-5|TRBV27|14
CASSPQGSNQPQHF
TGTGCCAGCAGCCCCCAGGGGAGCAATCAGCCCCAGCATTTT
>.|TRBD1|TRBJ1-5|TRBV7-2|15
CASSLAQGAGQPQHF
TGTGCCAGCAGCTTAGCTCAGGGGGCAGGTCAGCCCCAGCATTTT
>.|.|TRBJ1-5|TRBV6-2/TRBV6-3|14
CASSPGVGNQPQHF
TGTGCCAGCAGCCCGGGCGTGGGCAATCAGCCCCAGCATTTT
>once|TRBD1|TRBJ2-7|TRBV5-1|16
CASSLDKGQVVYEQYF
TGCGCCAGCAGCTTGGATAAGGGACAGGTTGTCTACGAGCAGTACTTC
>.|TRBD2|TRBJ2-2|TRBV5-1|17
CASSLILAERITGELFF
TGCGCCAGCAGCTTGATTCTAGCGGAGAGAATAACCGGGGAGCTGTTTTTT
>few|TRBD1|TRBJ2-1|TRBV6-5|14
CASSYSGQYNEQFF
TGTGCCAGCAGTTACTCGGGACAGTACAATGAGCAGTTCTTC
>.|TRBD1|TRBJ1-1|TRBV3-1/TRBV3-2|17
CASSHLGQGAFGTEAFF
TGTGCCAGCAGCCACTTGGGACAGGGGGCGTTTGGCACTGAAGCTTTCTTT
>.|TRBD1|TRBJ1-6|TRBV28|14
CASSPRGPGWPLHF
TGTGCCAGCAGTCCTAGGGGGCCCGGTTGGCCCCTCCACTTT
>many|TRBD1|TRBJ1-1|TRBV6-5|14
CASRDRVRGTEAFF
TGTGCCAGCCGGGACAGGGTCAGGGGGACTGAAGCTTTCTTT
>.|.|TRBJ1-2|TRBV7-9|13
CASSPTGFVGYTF
TGTGCCAGCAGCCCTACAGGGTTTGTCGGCTACACCTTC
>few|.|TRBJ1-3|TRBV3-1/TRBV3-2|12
CASSRVGNTIYF
TGTGCCAGCAGTAGAGTGGGAAACACCATATATTTT
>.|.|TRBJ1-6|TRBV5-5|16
CASTPLAGAQNSPLHF
TGTGCCAGCACCCCACTGGCAGGGGCTCAAAATTCACCCCTCCACTTT
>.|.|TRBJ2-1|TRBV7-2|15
CASSQRGSSYNEQFF
TGTGCCAGCAGCCAGAGGGGGAGCTCCTACAATGAGCAGTTCTTC
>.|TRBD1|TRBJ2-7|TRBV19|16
CASRDRDRGLPYEQYF
TGTGCCAGTAGGGACAGGGACAGGGGGCTACCCTACGAGCAGTACTTC
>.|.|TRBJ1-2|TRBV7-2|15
CASSLDFSATYGYTF
TGTGCCAGCAGCTTAGATTTCAGTGCCACCTATGGCTACACCTTC
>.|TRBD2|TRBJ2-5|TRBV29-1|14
CSVVWRGGQETQYF
TGCAGCGTTGTATGGCGGGGGGGCCAAGAGACCCAGTACTTC
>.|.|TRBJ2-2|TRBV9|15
CASSVDWRRPGELFF
TGTGCCAGCAGCGTAGATTGGAGACGGCCCGGGGAGCTGTTTTTT
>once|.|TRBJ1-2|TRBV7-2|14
CASSLADRYVSYTF
TGTGCCAGCAGCTTGGCTGACAGATACGTAAGCTACACCTTC
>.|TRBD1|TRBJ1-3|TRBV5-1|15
CASSLGRGSGNTIYF
TGCGCCAGCAGCTTGGGCAGGGGGTCCGGAAACACCATATATTTT
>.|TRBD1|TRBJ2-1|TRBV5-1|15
CASSEGQGDWNEQFF
TGCGCCAGCAGCGAGGGACAGGGAGATTGGAATGAGCAGTTCTTC